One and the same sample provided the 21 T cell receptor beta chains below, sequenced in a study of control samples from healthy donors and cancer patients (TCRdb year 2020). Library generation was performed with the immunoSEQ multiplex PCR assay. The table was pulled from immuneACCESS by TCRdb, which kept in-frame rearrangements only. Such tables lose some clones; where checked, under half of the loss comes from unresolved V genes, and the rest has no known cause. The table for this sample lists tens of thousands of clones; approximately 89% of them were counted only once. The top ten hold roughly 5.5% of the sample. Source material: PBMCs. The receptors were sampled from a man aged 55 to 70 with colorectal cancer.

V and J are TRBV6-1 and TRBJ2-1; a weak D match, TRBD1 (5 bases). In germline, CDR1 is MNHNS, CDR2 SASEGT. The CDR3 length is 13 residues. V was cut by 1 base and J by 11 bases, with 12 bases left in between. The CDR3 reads CASSEGGVGQQFF. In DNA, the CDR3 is TGTGCCAGCAGTGAAGGAGGAGTGGGGCAGCAGTTCTTC.

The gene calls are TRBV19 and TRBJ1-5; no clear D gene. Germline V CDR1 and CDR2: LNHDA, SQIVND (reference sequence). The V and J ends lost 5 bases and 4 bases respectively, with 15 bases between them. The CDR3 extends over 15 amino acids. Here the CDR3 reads CASSGRRKTNQPQHF. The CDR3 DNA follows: TGTGCCAGTAGTGGCAGACGCAAGACAAATCAGCCCCAGCATTTT.

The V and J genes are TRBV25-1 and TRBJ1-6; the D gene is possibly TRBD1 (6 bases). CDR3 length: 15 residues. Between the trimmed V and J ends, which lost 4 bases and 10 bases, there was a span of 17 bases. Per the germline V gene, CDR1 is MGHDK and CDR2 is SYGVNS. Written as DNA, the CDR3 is TGTGCCAGCAGTGGCACTGGACAGTTAATCTCACCCCTCCACTTT. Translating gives CASSGTGQLISPLHF.

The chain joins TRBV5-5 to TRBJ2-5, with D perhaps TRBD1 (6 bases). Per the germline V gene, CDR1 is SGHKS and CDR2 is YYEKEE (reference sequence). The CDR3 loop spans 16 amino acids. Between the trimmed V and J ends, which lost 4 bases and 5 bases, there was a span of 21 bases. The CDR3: CASSPTGLAQEETQYF. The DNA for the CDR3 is TGTGCCAGCAGCCCAACAGGGCTCGCCCAAGAGGAGACCCAGTACTTC.

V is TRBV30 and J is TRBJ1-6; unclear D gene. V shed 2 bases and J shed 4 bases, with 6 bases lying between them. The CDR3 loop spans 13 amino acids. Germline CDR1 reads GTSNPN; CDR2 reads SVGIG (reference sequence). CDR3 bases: TGTGCCTGGAGTTCCCGGTATAATTCACCCCTCCACTTT. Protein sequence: CAWSSRYNSPLHF.

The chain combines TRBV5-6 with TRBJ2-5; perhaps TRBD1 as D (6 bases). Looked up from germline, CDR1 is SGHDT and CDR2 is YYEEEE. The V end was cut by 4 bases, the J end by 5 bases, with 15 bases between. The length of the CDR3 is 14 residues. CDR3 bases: TGTGCCAGCAGCCCGGAAACAGGGTGGGAGACCCAGTACTTC. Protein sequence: CASSPETGWETQYF.

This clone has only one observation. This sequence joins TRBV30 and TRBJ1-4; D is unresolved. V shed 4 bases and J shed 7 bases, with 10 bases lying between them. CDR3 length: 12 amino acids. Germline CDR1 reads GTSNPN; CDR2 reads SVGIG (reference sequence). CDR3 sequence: CAWTGSGEKLFF. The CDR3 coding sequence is TGTGCCTGGACGGGGTCTGGTGAAAAACTGTTTTTT.

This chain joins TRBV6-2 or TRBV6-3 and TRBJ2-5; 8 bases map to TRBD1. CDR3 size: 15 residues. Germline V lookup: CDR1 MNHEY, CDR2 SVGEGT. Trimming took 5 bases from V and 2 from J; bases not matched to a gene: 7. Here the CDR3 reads CASSQGQVVQETQYF. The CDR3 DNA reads TGTGCCAGCAGTCAGGGACAGGTCGTTCAAGAGACCCAGTACTTC.

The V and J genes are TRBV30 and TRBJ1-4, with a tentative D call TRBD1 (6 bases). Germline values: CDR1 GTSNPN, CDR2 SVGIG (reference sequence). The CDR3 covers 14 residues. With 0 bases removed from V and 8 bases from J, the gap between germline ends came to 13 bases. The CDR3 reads CAWSVRTAGEKLFF. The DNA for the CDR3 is TGTGCCTGGAGTGTACGGACAGCAGGCGAAAAACTGTTTTTT.

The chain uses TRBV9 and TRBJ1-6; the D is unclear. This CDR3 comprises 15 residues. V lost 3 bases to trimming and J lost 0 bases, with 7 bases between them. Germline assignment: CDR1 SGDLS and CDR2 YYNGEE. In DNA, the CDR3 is TGTGCCAGCAGCGAGAGGAGCTCCTATAATTCACCCCTCCACTTT. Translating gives CASSERSSYNSPLHF.

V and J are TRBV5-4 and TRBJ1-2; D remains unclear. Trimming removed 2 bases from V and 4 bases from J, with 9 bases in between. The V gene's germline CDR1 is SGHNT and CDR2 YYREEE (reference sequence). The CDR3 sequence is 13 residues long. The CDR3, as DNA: TGTGCCAGCAGCTTCCACCGCGGCTATGGCTACACCTTC. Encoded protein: CASSFHRGYGYTF.

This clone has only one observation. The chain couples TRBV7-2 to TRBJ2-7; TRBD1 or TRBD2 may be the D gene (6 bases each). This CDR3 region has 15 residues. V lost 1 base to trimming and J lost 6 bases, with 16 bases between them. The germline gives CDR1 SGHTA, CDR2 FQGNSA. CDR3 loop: CASSLEGGPAREQYF. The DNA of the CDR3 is TGTGCCAGCAGCTTAGAGGGGGGACCAGCTCGCGAGCAGTACTTC.

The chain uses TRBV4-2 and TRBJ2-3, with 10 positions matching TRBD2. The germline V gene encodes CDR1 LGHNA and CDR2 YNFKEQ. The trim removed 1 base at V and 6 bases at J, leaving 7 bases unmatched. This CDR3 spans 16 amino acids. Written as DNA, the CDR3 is TGTGCCAGCAGCCAAGGTAGCGGGGGGATTTACGATACGCAGTATTTT. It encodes CASSQGSGGIYDTQYF.

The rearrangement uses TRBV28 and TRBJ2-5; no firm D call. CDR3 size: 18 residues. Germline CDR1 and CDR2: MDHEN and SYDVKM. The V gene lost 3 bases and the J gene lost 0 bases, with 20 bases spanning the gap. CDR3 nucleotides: TGTGCCAGCAGTTTCCACCCCCGCGCCTATAGGGACCAAGAGACCCAGTACTTC. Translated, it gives CASSFHPRAYRDQETQYF.

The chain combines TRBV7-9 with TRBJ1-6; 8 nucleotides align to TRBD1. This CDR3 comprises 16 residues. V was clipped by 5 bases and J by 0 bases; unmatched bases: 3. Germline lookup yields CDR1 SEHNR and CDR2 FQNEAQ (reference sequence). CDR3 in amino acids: CASSRTGGSYNSPLHF. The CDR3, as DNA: TGTGCCAGCAGCCGCACAGGGGGCTCCTATAATTCACCCCTCCACTTT.

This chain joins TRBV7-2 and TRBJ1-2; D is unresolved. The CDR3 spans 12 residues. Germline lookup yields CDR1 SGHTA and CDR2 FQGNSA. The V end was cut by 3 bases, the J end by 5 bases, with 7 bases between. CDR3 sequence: CASSFGVYGYTF. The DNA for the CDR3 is TGTGCCAGCAGCTTCGGAGTTTATGGCTACACCTTC. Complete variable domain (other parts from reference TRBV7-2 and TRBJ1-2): GAGVSQSPSNKVTEKGKDVELRCDPISGHTALYWYRQSLGQGLEFLIYFQGNSAPDKSGLPSDRFSAERTGGSVSTLTIQRTQQEDSAVYLCASSFGVYGYTFGSGTRLTVV.

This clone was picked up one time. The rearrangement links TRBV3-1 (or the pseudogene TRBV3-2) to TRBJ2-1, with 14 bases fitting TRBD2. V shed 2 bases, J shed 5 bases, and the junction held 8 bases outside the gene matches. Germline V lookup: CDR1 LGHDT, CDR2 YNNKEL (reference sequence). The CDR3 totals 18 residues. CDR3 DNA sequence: TGTGCCAGCAGCCAACTACTACCGGGACTAGCGGGAGACAATGAGCAGTTCTTC. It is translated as CASSQLLPGLAGDNEQFF.

As DNA, the CDR3 is TGTGCCAGCAGCGTACTGCCGGGACAGGGAGCCTACGAGCAGTACTTC. Residues: CASSVLPGQGAYEQYF. The chain has TRBV9 and TRBJ2-7; the match to TRBD1 covers 9 bases. Looked up from germline, CDR1 is SGDLS and CDR2 is YYNGEE. The CDR3 runs to 16 residues. V gave up 1 base and J gave up 2 bases; unmatched junction bases: 7.

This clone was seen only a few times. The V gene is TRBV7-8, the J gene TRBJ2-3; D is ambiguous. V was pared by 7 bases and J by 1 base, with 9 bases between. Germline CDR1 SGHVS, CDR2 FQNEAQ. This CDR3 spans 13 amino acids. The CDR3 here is CASITPGTDTQYF. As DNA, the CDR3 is TGTGCCAGCATCACACCCGGCACAGATACGCAGTATTTT.

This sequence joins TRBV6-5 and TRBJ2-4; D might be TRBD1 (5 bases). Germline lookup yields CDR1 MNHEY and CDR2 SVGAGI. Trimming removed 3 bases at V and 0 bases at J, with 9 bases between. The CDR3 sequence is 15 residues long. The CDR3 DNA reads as TGTGCCAGCAGTTATAAGGGGCTAGCCAAAAACATTCAGTACTTC. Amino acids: CASSYKGLAKNIQYF.

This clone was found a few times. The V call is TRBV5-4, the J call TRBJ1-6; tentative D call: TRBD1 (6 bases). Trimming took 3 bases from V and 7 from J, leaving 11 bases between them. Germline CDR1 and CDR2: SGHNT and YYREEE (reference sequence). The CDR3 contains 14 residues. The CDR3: CASSSDSQNSPLHF. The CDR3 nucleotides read TGTGCCAGCAGCTCGGACAGCCAGAATTCACCCCTCCACTTT.